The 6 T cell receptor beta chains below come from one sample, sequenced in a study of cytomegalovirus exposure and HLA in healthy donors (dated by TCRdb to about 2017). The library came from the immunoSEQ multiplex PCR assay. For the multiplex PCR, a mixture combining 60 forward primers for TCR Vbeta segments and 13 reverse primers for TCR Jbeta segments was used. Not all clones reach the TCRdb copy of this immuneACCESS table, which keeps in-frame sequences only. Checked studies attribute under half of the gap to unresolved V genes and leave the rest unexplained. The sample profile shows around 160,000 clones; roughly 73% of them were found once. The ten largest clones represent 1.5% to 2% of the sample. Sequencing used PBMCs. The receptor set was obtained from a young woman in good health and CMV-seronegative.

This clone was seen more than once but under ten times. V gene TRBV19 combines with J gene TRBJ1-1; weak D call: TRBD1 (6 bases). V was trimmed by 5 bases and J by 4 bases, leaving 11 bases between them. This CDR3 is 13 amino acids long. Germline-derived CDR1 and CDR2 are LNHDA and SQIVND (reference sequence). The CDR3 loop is CASSARGATEAFF. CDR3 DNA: TGTGCCAGTAGTGCCCGGGGGGCCACTGAAGCTTTCTTT.

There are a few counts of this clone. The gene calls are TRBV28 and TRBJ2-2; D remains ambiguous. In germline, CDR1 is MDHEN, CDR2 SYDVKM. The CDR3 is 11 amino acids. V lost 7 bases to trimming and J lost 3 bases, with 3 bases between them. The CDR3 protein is CASTDTGELFF. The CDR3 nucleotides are TGTGCCAGCACAGACACCGGGGAGCTGTTTTTT.

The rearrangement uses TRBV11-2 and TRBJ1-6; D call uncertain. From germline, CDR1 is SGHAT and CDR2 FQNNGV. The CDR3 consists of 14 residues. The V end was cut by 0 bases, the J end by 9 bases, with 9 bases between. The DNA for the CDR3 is TGTGCCAGCAGCTTAGAAATCTCTTCTTCACCCCTCCACTTT. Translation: CASSLEISSSPLHF.

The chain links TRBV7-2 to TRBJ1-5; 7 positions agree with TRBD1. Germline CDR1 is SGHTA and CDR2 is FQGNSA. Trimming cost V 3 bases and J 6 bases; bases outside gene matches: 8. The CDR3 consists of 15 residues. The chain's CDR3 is CASSFGQARTQPQHF. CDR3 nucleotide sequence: TGTGCCAGCAGCTTCGGACAGGCCAGGACTCAGCCCCAGCATTTT.

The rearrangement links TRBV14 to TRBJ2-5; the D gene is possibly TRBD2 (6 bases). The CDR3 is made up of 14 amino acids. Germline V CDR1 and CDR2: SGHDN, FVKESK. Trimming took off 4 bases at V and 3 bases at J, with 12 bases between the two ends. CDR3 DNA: TGTGCCAGCAGCCCCGGGACTTCTGAAGAGACCCAGTACTTC. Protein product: CASSPGTSEETQYF.

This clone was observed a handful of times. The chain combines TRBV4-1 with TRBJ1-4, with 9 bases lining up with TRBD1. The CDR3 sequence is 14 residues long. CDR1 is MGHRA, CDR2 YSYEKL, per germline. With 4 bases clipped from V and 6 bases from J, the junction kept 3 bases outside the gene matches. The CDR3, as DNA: TGCGCCAGCAGCCCCCGGGACAGGGATGAAAAACTGTTTTTT. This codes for CASSPRDRDEKLFF.